The 20 T cell receptor beta chains listed next were all sequenced from one sample in a study of T-cell reconstitution after alpha-beta-depleted transplantation in children. Unique molecular identifiers were incorporated when the TCRbeta library was constructed. TCRdb reprocessed the PCR reads with MiXCR, giving one entry per CDR3 protein. The data hold about a million distinct CDR3 sequences, with 25% to 35% observed a single time. The material sequenced was PBMCs, mostly from graft donor cells, taken 360 days after TCRalphabeta/CD19-depleted stem cell transplant. Receptor source: a boy younger than two who had a stem cell transplant for SCID, so the T cells may come from the graft donor.

This clonotype has a handful of counts. The CDR3 DNA follows: TGTGCCACCAGCAGAATCGGGACCTACGAGCAGTACTTC. This translates into CATSRIGTYEQYF. The genes are TRBV15 and TRBJ2-7; tentatively, D is TRBD2 (5 bases). Trimming left V 2 bases short and J 2 bases short, with 7 bases between. Germline values: CDR1 LNHNV, CDR2 YYDKDF (reference sequence). This CDR3 has 13 amino acids.

This clonotype was seen only a few times. The chain recombines TRBV12-3 or TRBV12-4 with TRBJ1-4, with D maybe TRBD1 (6 bases). Trimming took 6 bases from V and 10 from J, leaving 9 bases between them. This CDR3 contains 11 residues. The CDR3 here is CASRGGGKLFF. In nucleotides, the CDR3 is TGTGCCAGCAGAGGGGGAGGAAAACTGTTTTTT.

This chain joins TRBV28 and TRBJ2-3; D is unclear. The V gene lost 6 bases and the J gene lost 3 bases, with 13 bases spanning the gap. The CDR3 is made up of 14 amino acids. Germline V lookup: CDR1 MDHEN, CDR2 SYDVKM. The CDR3 DNA follows: TGTGCCAGCAGCCGACATTGGGGAACAGATACGCAGTATTTT. This codes for CASSRHWGTDTQYF.

The chain has TRBV10-3 and TRBJ1-2; TRBD1 is a possible D gene (5 bases). The CDR3 totals 15 residues. Germline V gene lookup returns CDR1 ENHRY and CDR2 SYGVKD. CDR3 sequence reads: CTTAPAGVSNYGYTF. The CDR3 nucleotides read TGTACCACAGCCCCAGCGGGGGTATCTAACTATGGCTACACCTTC.

The chain carries TRBV12-3 or TRBV12-4 and TRBJ2-7; D tentatively fits TRBD1 or TRBD2 (5 bases each). With 3 bases removed from V and 0 bases from J, the gap between germline ends came to 15 bases. The CDR3 is 16 residues long. The CDR3 loop is CASSFGPGRSSYEQYF. The CDR3 DNA reads as TGTGCCAGCAGTTTCGGACCGGGGCGGAGCTCCTACGAGCAGTACTTC.

This clonotype was detected only once. The chain links TRBV5-4 to TRBJ2-7; 7 bases fit TRBD1. The J segment lost 0 bases and the V segment lost 0 bases, leaving 3 bases of the junction unmatched. Germline lookup yields CDR1 SGHNT and CDR2 YYREEE (reference sequence). The CDR3 contains 15 residues. This CDR3 is CASSLVWDSSYEQYF. DNA of the CDR3: TGTGCCAGCAGCTTGGTGTGGGACAGCTCCTACGAGCAGTACTTC.

This rearrangement joins TRBV18 to TRBJ1-1; no clear D gene. Per the germline V gene, CDR1 is KGHSH and CDR2 is LQKENI. This CDR3 contains 16 residues. V was clipped by 3 bases and J by 5 bases, with 19 bases between them. The DNA of the CDR3 is TGTGCCAGCTCACCTGGCATCCACGGATCCCTTACTGAAGCTTTCTTT. This gives the protein CASSPGIHGSLTEAFF.

This clonotype was picked up many times. The rearrangement links TRBV5-1 to TRBJ2-6; no definite D call. The V gene's germline CDR1 is SGHRS and CDR2 YFSETQ. Trimming removed 3 bases at V and 1 base at J, with 8 bases between. This CDR3 spans 15 amino acids. The CDR3 is CASSYDGSGANVLTF. CDR3 nucleotide sequence: TGCGCCAGCAGCTATGATGGGTCTGGGGCCAACGTCCTGACTTTC.

This chain connects TRBV25-1 to TRBJ2-1; tentatively, D is TRBD1 (6 bases). Trimming took 6 bases from V and 4 from J, leaving 19 bases between them. This CDR3 contains 16 residues. Germline values: CDR1 MGHDK, CDR2 SYGVNS. The CDR3 DNA is TGTGCCAGCAGCCCCGAGGGCTACAGGGATTACAATGAGCAGTTCTTC. Protein product: CASSPEGYRDYNEQFF.

This clonotype was recorded a few times. The rearrangement links TRBV3-1 to TRBJ2-1; tentative D call: TRBD1 (5 bases). V lost 6 bases, J lost 0 bases, and 12 bases lay in between. The CDR3 extends over 15 amino acids. Germline V gives CDR1 LGHDT, CDR2 YNNKEL (reference sequence). CDR3 residues: CASSPDMYSYNEQFF. CDR3 sequence (DNA): TGTGCCAGCAGTCCGGACATGTACTCCTACAATGAGCAGTTCTTC.

V gene TRBV7-3 combines with J gene TRBJ2-1, with D perhaps matching TRBD1 (6 bases). V lost 5 bases to trimming and J lost 7 bases, with 12 bases between them. Germline CDR1 reads SGHTA; CDR2 reads FQGTGA. CDR3 length: 13 amino acids. The CDR3 DNA sequence: TGTGCCAGCAGCCCAAAGGGGGTGAATGAGCAGTTCTTC. Its translation is CASSPKGVNEQFF.

This clonotype was seen a handful of times. The chain combines TRBV12-3 or TRBV12-4 with TRBJ2-3; D ambiguous. This CDR3 has 13 residues. Trimming stripped 3 bases from V and 2 bases from J, with 6 bases between. CDR3 protein: CASSFLDTDTQYF. DNA of the CDR3: TGTGCCAGCAGTTTTCTAGACACAGATACGCAGTATTTT.

The chain has TRBV20-1 and TRBJ2-3; no firm D call. V shed 5 bases and J shed 1 base, with 22 bases lying between them. This CDR3 region has 17 residues. CDR1 DFQATT and CDR2 SNEGSKA come from the germline V gene (reference sequence). CDR3 nucleotide sequence: TGCAGTGCTGCCTTACTACTCGATGTCTTGGGCACAGATACGCAGTATTTT. This sequence encodes CSAALLLDVLGTDTQYF.

This rearrangement joins TRBV25-1 to TRBJ1-1; unclear D gene. Germline V gives CDR1 MGHDK, CDR2 SYGVNS. V lost 2 bases to trimming and J lost 6 bases, with 10 bases between them. This CDR3 has 13 amino acids. CDR3 protein: CASSEGAKPEAFF. DNA of the CDR3: TGTGCCAGCAGTGAAGGAGCAAAGCCTGAAGCTTTCTTT.

The chain joins TRBV12-3 or TRBV12-4 to TRBJ1-1, with D possibly TRBD1 on 6 matching bases. Trimming pared 6 bases from V and 1 base from J, leaving 15 bases between. The CDR3 has 15 amino acids. In DNA form, the CDR3 reads TGTGCCAGCAGCCAGACAGGAGTCGCGAACACTGAAGCTTTCTTT. This encodes CASSQTGVANTEAFF.

The chain carries TRBV20-1 and TRBJ2-7; D perhaps matches TRBD2 (6 bases). Between the trimmed V and J ends, which lost 2 bases and 2 bases, there was a span of 16 bases. There are 15 residues in the CDR3. Per the germline V gene, CDR1 is DFQATT and CDR2 is SNEGSKA (reference sequence). CDR3 region: CSARPPGRGTYEQYF. The CDR3 DNA follows: TGCAGTGCTAGACCCCCCGGACGGGGGACCTACGAGCAGTACTTC.

This clonotype was seen a few times. The chain is built from TRBV11-1 and TRBJ2-5; D is perhaps TRBD2 (6 bases). This CDR3 is built from 16 residues. Trimming removed 5 bases at V and 0 bases at J, with 16 bases between. Germline-derived CDR1 and CDR2 are SGHAT and FQDESV (reference sequence). In DNA form, the CDR3 reads TGTGCCAGCAGCCCGCGGGACGGCCGAGACCAAGAGACCCAGTACTTC. Residues: CASSPRDGRDQETQYF.

The V gene is TRBV7-9, the J gene TRBJ1-1; the D is unclear. CDR1 is SEHNR, CDR2 FQNEAQ, per germline (reference sequence). The CDR3 is 14 residues long. V lost 3 bases and J 6 bases, leaving 14 bases between the germline ends. CDR3 bases: TGTGCCAGCAGCTTCCCACCCCAAAGGCCTGAAGCTTTCTTT. Protein sequence: CASSFPPQRPEAFF.

This clonotype was counted a few times. The CDR3 nucleotides read TGTGCCAGCAGCTTAGGACTAGCGGGGCGGAGCTCCTACAATGAGCAGTTCTTC. Residues: CASSLGLAGRSSYNEQFF. This chain links TRBV7-7 with TRBJ2-1, with 11 bases that match TRBD2. Trimming took 1 base from V and 0 from J; bases not matched to a gene: 5. This CDR3 has 18 residues. Looked up from germline, CDR1 is SSHAT and CDR2 is FNYEAQ (reference sequence).

This clonotype appeared a few times. The chain combines TRBV11-2 with TRBJ2-5; D is undetermined. This CDR3 contains 13 residues. V lost 4 bases, J lost 5 bases, and 11 bases lay in between. Germline CDR1 and CDR2: SGHAT and FQNNGV. CDR3 in DNA: TGTGCCAGCAGCTACCAACTTGACGAGACCCAGTACTTC. Encoded protein: CASSYQLDETQYF.